The TCR beta chain described here comes from a study of cytomegalovirus exposure and HLA in healthy donors. As for the study in general: Later, an analysis reported that the 110 or so validation repertoires had used the same platform as the roughly 680 first-cohort repertoires. General study results and limits: The study found most TCR sequences rare, yet found some public TCRs in many donors.

Points on this clone: Its cognate antigen is unknown.

The table came from immunoSEQ multiplex PCR; TCRdb's copy has only in-frame clones and leaves some out. Counted here are around 200,000 clones, about 81% occurring once; the ten biggest clones make up 1% to 1.5%. V lost 4 bases and J lost 9, with 19 bases in between. CDR1 and CDR2 (germline): SEHNR, FQNEAQ (reference sequence). The CDR3 is 14 amino acids. The sample taken for sequencing was PBMCs. The chain employs TRBV7-9 and TRBJ2-7, with TRBD1 as a possible D gene (5 bases). The source of this sequence is a woman in her twenties or thirties in good health and CMV-seronegative. CDR3 in amino acids: CASSSDTPAGRQYF. The DNA of the CDR3 is TGTGCCAGCAGCTCGGACACCCCCGCCGGTCGGCAGTACTTC.